The clone carrying this T cell receptor (beta chain) has just a few counts. Antigen specificity is unknown. Quantitative molecular-barcoded 5'-RACE generated the TCR beta libraries. TCRdb re-analysed the 5' RACE reads in MiXCR, keeping a single row per CDR3 protein. Of about 250,000 distinct CDR3 sequences listed, 8% to 11% were seen once; the top ten hold about 3%. The entry originates in a study of CD8 T cells in ankylosing spondylitis. Looked up from germline, CDR1 is GTSNPN and CDR2 is SVGIG (reference sequence). J gave up 1 base and V 5 bases, and 4 bases lay outside the gene matches. The CDR3 runs to 13 residues. Findings of the study overall: Peripheral blood samples showed relatively rare disease-linked clones, and these clones were CD8+. Reported data indicate significant enrichment of disease-linked clones within matched ankylosing spondylitis synovial fluid. A TCR beta motif made of fewer than ten highly homologous variants seemed typical of ankylosing spondylitis blood.

The sample was blood, either unsorted or a sorted T cell fraction (not recorded which). This TCR was recovered from a male donor with ankylosing spondylitis or in good health (not recorded which). The chain combines TRBV30 with TRBJ1-1; TRBD1 matches at 7 bases. CDR3 region: CAWAGQANTEAFF. The CDR3 DNA reads as TGTGCCTGGGCTGGACAGGCGAACACTGAAGCTTTCTTT.